The 15 T cell receptor beta chains given below trace back to one sample, sequenced in a study of blood T cell repertoires in COVID-19. The assay was immunoSEQ multiplex PCR, and TCRdb's table has in-frame clones only and misses some. Here the sample spans some 200,000 clones, about 95% being singletons. The sample taken for sequencing was peripheral blood. Receptors originate from a man younger than 40 with COVID-19, enrolled during active disease.

The rearrangement links TRBV5-1 to TRBJ1-1; D remains unclear. CDR3 length equals 15 residues. CDR1 SGHRS and CDR2 YFSETQ come from the germline V gene. With 0 bases removed from V and 1 base from J, the gap between germline ends came to 10 bases. CDR3 region: CASSLVLSSNTEAFF. The CDR3 nucleotides are TGCGCCAGCAGCTTGGTGTTGTCTTCGAACACTGAAGCTTTCTTT.

This chain connects TRBV12-3 or TRBV12-4 to TRBJ2-1, with D possibly TRBD1 on 5 matching bases. The CDR3 has 13 residues. Trimming pared 7 bases from V and 7 bases from J, leaving 14 bases between. In nucleotides, the CDR3 is TGTGCCAGCACGCAGGGAAGAGTGAATGAGCAGTTCTTC. It codes for CASTQGRVNEQFF.

This sequence joins TRBV11-2 and TRBJ1-1, with D uncertain. V dropped 2 bases and J dropped 4 bases, with 14 bases sitting between them. CDR3 length equals 15 residues. CDR1 SGHAT and CDR2 FQNNGV come from the germline V gene. The CDR3 spells CASSLIRGSLTEAFF. The CDR3 DNA is TGTGCCAGCAGCTTAATCCGCGGAAGTCTCACTGAAGCTTTCTTT. The variable domain in full, completed from reference TRBV11-2 and TRBJ1-1, reads EAGVAQSPRYKIIEKRQSVAFWCNPISGHATLYWYQQILGQGPKLLIQFQNNGVVDDSQLPKDRFSAERLKGVDSTLKIQPAKLEDSAVYLCASSLIRGSLTEAFFGQGTRLTVV.

J is TRBJ1-5 and V is TRBV19; 8 nucleotides match TRBD1. The CDR3 spans 16 residues. The V segment lost 4 bases and the J segment 5 bases; nucleotides outside the gene matches: 10. Germline V lookup: CDR1 LNHDA, CDR2 SQIVND (reference sequence). The CDR3 coding sequence is TGTGCCAGTAGTAATTCGCAGGGGGCGACGTATCAGCCCCAGCATTTT. It is translated as CASSNSQGATYQPQHF.

This chain connects TRBV6-5 to TRBJ1-4, with D perhaps matching TRBD1 (5 bases). CDR3 length: 14 residues. V lost 6 bases and J lost 5, with 13 bases in between. The germline gives CDR1 MNHEY, CDR2 SVGAGI. The CDR3 is CASRRDSGNEKLFF. CDR3 DNA sequence: TGTGCCAGCAGAAGGGACTCCGGCAATGAAAAACTGTTTTTT.

The chain carries TRBV5-1 and TRBJ1-2; D may be TRBD1 (5 bases). V was pared by 8 bases and J by 4 bases, with 12 bases between. CDR3 length: 12 residues. Germline CDR1 and CDR2: SGHRS and YFSETQ. The CDR3 DNA sequence: TGCGCCAGTCATCAAGACAGCTATGGCTACACCTTC. This sequence encodes CASHQDSYGYTF.

The chain links TRBV15 to TRBJ1-5; 9 nucleotides agree with TRBD1. CDR3 length equals 20 residues. Trimming removed 1 base from V and 0 bases from J; junction bases left unmatched: 13. Germline V CDR1 and CDR2: LNHNV, YYDKDF (reference sequence). CDR3: CATSRVNRISGQGSNQPQHF. As DNA, the CDR3 is TGTGCCACCAGCAGAGTCAATCGGATCTCGGGACAGGGTAGCAATCAGCCCCAGCATTTT.

J is TRBJ1-2 and V is TRBV5-4; 8 bases agree with TRBD1. After removal of 4 bases from V and 4 bases from J, the junction contained 15 bases not matched to a gene. The CDR3 covers 17 residues. Germline V gene lookup returns CDR1 SGHNT and CDR2 YYREEE (reference sequence). CDR3 bases: TGTGCCAGCAGCCCCTGGACAGGGTTTTCCGCAGGCTATGGCTACACCTTC. Protein: CASSPWTGFSAGYGYTF.

The gene calls are TRBV24-1 and TRBJ1-1; D gene unclear. The V end lost 8 bases, the J end lost 0 bases, and 15 bases lay between the germline ends. There are 15 residues in the CDR3. CDR1 and CDR2 from the germline V gene are KGHDR and SFDVKD. The CDR3 loop is CATNPRQGMNTEAFF. The CDR3 nucleotides are TGTGCCACCAATCCGAGACAAGGAATGAACACTGAAGCTTTCTTT.

CDR3 region: CASSLGDSNSPLHF. As DNA, the CDR3 is TGCGCCAGCAGCTTGGGGGACAGTAATTCACCCCTCCACTTT. V is TRBV5-1 and J is TRBJ1-6; 7 bases align to TRBD1. Trimming took 0 bases from V and 6 from J; bases not matched to a gene: 0. There are 14 residues in the CDR3. Looked up from germline, CDR1 is SGHRS and CDR2 is YFSETQ.

This rearrangement joins TRBV13 to TRBJ1-2; D gene uncertain. The CDR3 is 12 amino acids. Trimming took off 3 bases at V and 4 bases at J, with 6 bases between the two ends. Germline CDR1 reads PRHDT; CDR2 reads FYEKMQ (reference sequence). The CDR3 region is CASSFAGYGYTF. DNA of the CDR3: TGTGCCAGCAGCTTCGCGGGCTATGGCTACACCTTC.

J is TRBJ2-7 and V is TRBV6-5; tentatively, D is TRBD1 (5 bases). The V and J ends lost 2 bases and 4 bases respectively, with 12 bases between them. The CDR3 is 14 residues long. CDR1 and CDR2 from the germline V gene are MNHEY and SVGAGI. In DNA, the CDR3 is TGTGCCAGCAGTTACCTGCAGGGCCAATACGAGCAGTACTTC. Translating it yields CASSYLQGQYEQYF.

This chain joins TRBV7-9 and TRBJ2-1, with D possibly being TRBD2 (6 bases). The V end lost 5 bases, the J end lost 4 bases, and 12 bases lay between the germline ends. Germline V gene sequence: CDR1 SEHNR, CDR2 FQNEAQ (reference sequence). CDR3 length: 14 amino acids. Here the CDR3 reads CASSPMGGYNEQFF. The CDR3 nucleotides are TGTGCCAGCAGCCCGATGGGGGGATACAATGAGCAGTTCTTC.

The chain employs TRBV3-1 (or the pseudogene TRBV3-2) and TRBJ1-5, with D tentatively TRBD1 (5 bases). There are 13 residues in the CDR3. V lost 0 bases and J 10 bases, leaving 10 bases between the germline ends. CDR1 is LGHDT and CDR2 is YNNKEL in the germline V gene (reference sequence). CDR3 sequence (DNA): TGTGCCAGCAGCCAAGATGTCAGGGCACCCCAGCATTTT. Translated: CASSQDVRAPQHF.

The chain recombines TRBV6-5 with TRBJ2-3; possibly TRBD2 for D (7 bases). Trimming took 6 bases from V and 2 from J, leaving 12 bases between them. There are 14 residues in the CDR3. The germline V gene encodes CDR1 MNHEY and CDR2 SVGAGI. CDR3 DNA sequence: TGTGCCAGCAGCGGCGCGGGGGCCACAGATACGCAGTATTTT. It translates to CASSGAGATDTQYF.